This T cell receptor (beta chain) is from a study of cytomegalovirus exposure and HLA in healthy donors. A single count supports this clone. What it binds is unknown. The CDR3 is 14 residues long. Germline values: CDR1 MNHNS, CDR2 SASEGT. The V end lost 6 bases, the J end lost 0 bases, and 12 bases lay between the germline ends. In the PCR, 60 Vbeta and 13 Jbeta primers were used. Clones were sequenced by immunoSEQ multiplex PCR, and TCRdb holds only the in-frame ones, with some missing. The sample consists of around 140,000 clones, over 75% of them appearing once. Findings of the study overall: Researchers reported in a later analysis that a missense DCLRE1C variant was tied to TCR beta V- and J-gene trimming. Most CMV-associated TCR beta chains appeared HLA-restricted in a later analysis. Presence/absence analyses supposed approximately even sequencing depth among donors.

This clonotype was sampled from a man between 50 and 59 years old in good health and CMV-seronegative. V and J are TRBV6-1 and TRBJ2-7, with TRBD1 as a possible D gene (5 bases). Input material: PBMCs. CDR3: CASRAATVSYEQYF. CDR3 nucleotide sequence: TGTGCCAGCAGGGCCGCGACAGTCTCCTACGAGCAGTACTTC.